This is a list of T cell receptor beta chains from one sample in a study of CD8 T cells in Susac syndrome. A single record per CDR3 protein comes from TCRdb applying MiXCR to the immunoSEQ multiplex PCR reads. Among approximately 79,000 distinct CDR3 sequences listed, approximately 93% were seen once. Sequenced material: CD8+ T cells from PBMCs. These receptors were collected from a human donor with Susac syndrome. Each CDR3 is given with its conserved first and last residue. The D gene is left open where the match is weak. The listing skips clone size in some rows; elsewhere it reads once, few, many or a size class.

D,length,J,V,size,CDR3,DNA
-,13,TRBJ2-1,TRBV6-2/TRBV6-3,-,CASSYFRPNEQFF,TGTGCCAGCAGTTATTTCCGCCCCAATGAGCAGTTCTTC
-,13,TRBJ1-5,TRBV9,-,CASSGTSGGPQHF,TGTGCCAGCAGCGGCACCTCTGGGGGGCCCCAGCATTTT
TRBD2,14,TRBJ2-3,TRBV6-2/TRBV6-3,-,CASSLASGTDTQYF,TGTGCCAGCAGTTTGGCTAGCGGAACAGATACGCAGTATTTT
TRBD1,13,TRBJ2-3,TRBV7-9,-,CASRTGVPDTQYF,TGTGCCAGCAGAACAGGGGTCCCAGATACGCAGTATTTT
TRBD2,14,TRBJ2-1,TRBV19,-,CASALRAGGSEQFF,TGTGCCAGCGCGTTACGAGCGGGAGGAAGTGAGCAGTTCTTC
-,14,TRBJ2-3,TRBV2,-,CASSEGGFTDTQYF,TGTGCCAGCAGTGAAGGGGGATTCACAGATACGCAGTATTTT
-,15,TRBJ1-2,TRBV28,-,CATTATGALVYGYTF,TGTGCCACCACGGCGACAGGCGCCCTTGTTTATGGCTACACCTTC
TRBD1,15,TRBJ1-5,TRBV18,-,CASSPGQGAIKPQHF,TGTGCCAGCTCTCCGGGACAGGGGGCAATCAAGCCCCAGCATTTT
-,15,TRBJ2-5,TRBV5-6,once,CASSSDKLAEETQYF,TGTGCCAGCAGCTCGGACAAACTAGCCGAAGAGACCCAGTACTTC
TRBD2,17,TRBJ2-1,TRBV20-1,-,CSARVELAGHSYNEQFF,TGCAGTGCTAGAGTGGAACTAGCGGGACACTCCTACAATGAGCAGTTCTTC
TRBD1,14,TRBJ1-2,TRBV3-1,once,CASSPSGTAAGYTF,TGTGCCAGCAGCCCATCCGGGACAGCGGCTGGCTACACCTTC
-,15,TRBJ1-5,TRBV4-1,-,CASSRGFGQGQPQHF,TGCGCCAGCAGCCGAGGATTCGGGCAGGGACAGCCCCAGCATTTT
-,13,TRBJ2-3,TRBV5-4,-,CASSLGTLDTQYF,TGTGCCAGCAGCTTGGGGACCTTAGATACGCAGTATTTT
TRBD2,15,TRBJ2-1,TRBV19,once,CASSLGLAVYNEQFF,TGTGCCAGTAGTCTGGGACTAGCGGTATACAATGAGCAGTTCTTC
TRBD2,16,TRBJ2-6,TRBV9,few,CASSTNLAGGANVLTF,TGTGCCAGCAGCACGAACCTAGCGGGCGGGGCCAACGTCCTGACTTTC
-,14,TRBJ1-1,TRBV19,-,CASSLGGGLTEAFF,TGTGCCAGTAGTTTAGGAGGTGGACTCACTGAAGCTTTCTTT
TRBD1,12,TRBJ1-2,TRBV6-5,-,CASRRGPGGYTF,TGTGCCAGCAGGAGGGGGCCGGGAGGCTACACCTTC
-,13,TRBJ2-3,TRBV11-2,-,CASSLDPPDTQYF,TGTGCCAGCAGCTTAGATCCCCCGGATACGCAGTATTTT
-,17,TRBJ1-6,TRBV5-6,-,CASSLWAPGGDNSPLHF,TGTGCCAGCAGCTTGTGGGCCCCGGGAGGGGATAATTCACCCCTCCACTTT
-,14,TRBJ1-1,TRBV7-3,-,CASSLRGEGTEAFF,TGTGCCAGCAGCTTAAGGGGTGAAGGGACTGAAGCTTTCTTT
TRBD1,15,TRBJ2-7,TRBV4-3,-,CASSQVGTAPYEQYF,TGCGCCAGCAGCCAAGTCGGGACAGCCCCCTACGAGCAGTACTTC
TRBD1,17,TRBJ2-6,TRBV19,-,CASSIWTGSSGANVLTF,TGTGCCAGTAGTATATGGACAGGGAGTTCTGGGGCCAACGTCCTGACTTTC
-,13,TRBJ2-1,TRBV4-3,-,CASSQEWDNEQFF,TGCGCCAGCAGCCAAGAATGGGACAATGAGCAGTTCTTC
TRBD1,15,TRBJ2-2,TRBV5-1,-,CASSSGTGGIGELFF,TGCGCCAGCAGTTCCGGGACAGGGGGCATCGGGGAGCTGTTTTTT
TRBD1,15,TRBJ2-2,TRBV27,-,CASSWTGSNTGELFF,TGTGCCAGCAGTTGGACAGGGTCGAACACCGGGGAGCTGTTTTTT
-,11,TRBJ2-7,TRBV19,-,CASSSRGEQYF,TGTGCCAGTAGTAGCAGGGGCGAGCAGTACTTC
TRBD2,14,TRBJ2-5,TRBV7-9,-,CASSLIGGGETQYF,TGTGCCAGCAGCTTAATCGGCGGGGGGGAGACCCAGTACTTC
TRBD1,15,TRBJ1-6,TRBV2,-,CASSPPRTGVSPLHF,TGTGCCAGCAGCCCCCCCCGGACAGGGGTTTCACCCCTCCACTTT
-,14,TRBJ2-3,TRBV19,-,CASAKGPSHDTQYF,TGTGCCAGTGCAAAAGGGCCGAGTCACGATACGCAGTATTTT
-,14,TRBJ2-1,TRBV5-6,-,CASSGRLEYNEQFF,TGTGCCAGCAGCGGTAGACTTGAGTACAATGAGCAGTTCTTC
-,14,TRBJ2-2,TRBV6-4,once,CASSALLGTGELFF,TGTGCCAGCAGTGCCCTGCTAGGAACCGGGGAGCTGTTTTTT
TRBD1,13,TRBJ1-2,TRBV29-1,-,CSAGGQENYGYTF,TGCAGCGCAGGTGGACAGGAGAACTATGGCTACACCTTC
-,13,TRBJ2-5,TRBV3-1,-,CASSQEGGETQYF,TGTGCCAGCAGCCAAGAGGGCGGGGAGACCCAGTACTTC
TRBD1,14,TRBJ2-1,TRBV18,-,CASSRGTGGNEQFF,TGTGCCAGCTCACGAGGGACAGGGGGAAATGAGCAGTTCTTC
-,14,TRBJ2-3,TRBV28,-,CASTKAPFPDTQYF,TGTGCCAGCACCAAGGCACCCTTCCCAGATACGCAGTATTTT
-,15,TRBJ2-3,TRBV28,-,CASTLTGGRTDTQYF,TGTGCCAGCACACTAACGGGCGGCCGCACAGATACGCAGTATTTT
TRBD2,16,TRBJ2-2,TRBV5-5,-,CASSPPGLASSGELFF,TGTGCCAGCAGCCCACCGGGACTAGCTTCCTCCGGGGAGCTGTTTTTT
-,14,TRBJ1-2,TRBV6-6,-,CASSYSTRGYGYTF,TGTGCCAGCAGTTACTCGACCAGGGGCTATGGCTACACCTTC
TRBD1,16,TRBJ1-5,TRBV7-8,-,CASSLSQGGSNQPQHF,TGTGCCAGCAGCTTAAGCCAGGGGGGTAGCAATCAGCCCCAGCATTTT
TRBD1,11,TRBJ2-7,TRBV6-5,-,CASTGGHEQYF,TGTGCCAGCACAGGGGGACACGAGCAGTACTTC
-,15,TRBJ2-7,TRBV10-3,-,CAISESTGRSYEQYF,TGTGCCATCAGTGAGTCTACAGGGCGAAGCTACGAGCAGTACTTC
-,12,TRBJ2-1,TRBV7-9,-,CASSQGMNEQFF,TGTGCCAGCAGCCAGGGTATGAATGAGCAGTTCTTC
-,11,TRBJ2-3,TRBV7-9,-,CASHSLDTQYF,TGTGCCAGTCATTCGCTAGATACGCAGTATTTT
TRBD1,15,TRBJ2-3,TRBV7-2,-,CASSQMGQGWDTQYF,TGTGCCAGCAGCCAAATGGGACAGGGATGGGATACGCAGTATTTT
-,17,TRBJ1-5,TRBV4-3,-,CASSQDKGWGAGQPQHF,TGCGCCAGCAGCCAAGATAAGGGCTGGGGGGCGGGTCAGCCCCAGCATTTT
-,18,TRBJ1-4,TRBV5-4,-,CASSLGVGAALTNEKLFF,TGTGCCAGCAGCTTGGGGGTTGGAGCCGCCTTAACTAATGAAAAACTGTTTTTT
TRBD2,20,TRBJ2-1,TRBV27,-,CASSLEPGLAGGPGGNEQFF,TGTGCCAGCAGTCTCGAACCGGGACTAGCGGGAGGGCCTGGGGGTAATGAGCAGTTCTTC
-,15,TRBJ1-1,TRBV14,-,CASSRFRAGNTEAFF,TGTGCCAGCAGCCGATTCAGGGCCGGGAACACTGAAGCTTTCTTT
-,16,TRBJ2-1,TRBV11-2,-,CASSFASSHSYNEQFF,TGTGCCAGCAGCTTCGCTAGCTCCCACTCCTACAATGAGCAGTTCTTC
TRBD2,15,TRBJ2-1,TRBV20-1,-,CSARVGAGGWNEQFF,TGCAGTGCTAGAGTAGGAGCGGGAGGGTGGAATGAGCAGTTCTTC
TRBD2,15,TRBJ2-3,TRBV27,-,CASSLLAGARDTQYF,TGTGCCAGCAGCCTATTAGCGGGAGCACGAGATACGCAGTATTTT
TRBD1,17,TRBJ1-5,TRBV12-3/TRBV12-4,-,CASSLAGGRYSNQPQHF,TGTGCCAGCAGTTTGGCAGGGGGCCGCTATAGCAATCAGCCCCAGCATTTT
TRBD1,15,TRBJ1-2,TRBV6-5,-,CASSTGQGINYGYTF,TGTGCCAGCAGTACCGGACAGGGGATAAACTATGGCTACACCTTC
-,12,TRBJ2-7,TRBV7-9,-,CASSFTGYEQYF,TGTGCCAGCAGCTTTACAGGGTACGAGCAGTACTTC
-,14,TRBJ2-5,TRBV6-2/TRBV6-3,-,CASAKGGAEETQYF,TGTGCCAGCGCAAAAGGCGGGGCGGAAGAGACCCAGTACTTC
TRBD2,17,TRBJ2-1,TRBV19,-,CASSISTRGVGYNEQFF,TGTGCCAGTAGTATCTCGACCCGGGGGGTAGGTTACAATGAGCAGTTCTTC